This T cell receptor beta chain was captured by sequencing in a study of tumor-infiltrating lymphocytes in primary liver carcinoma. With roughly 0.5 ug total RNA as template and a constant-region primer, TCR beta cDNA was made. TCR beta libraries came from three nested multiplex PCR rounds using slightly modified ARM-PCR. Investigators reported that the first two PCR rounds, at roughly 10 cycles each, used TRBV1-TRBV30 forward primers with a C-beta reverse primer. TCRdb independently ran MiXCR on the multiplex PCR reads; one entry per CDR3 protein. In the table there are tens of thousands of distinct CDR3 sequences, approximately 80% of which are singletons. The roughly 20-31 mg bulk tissue piece was not sorted before simultaneous RNA and DNA extraction. This CDR3 spans 13 amino acids. Germline CDR1 reads SGHAT; CDR2 reads FQDESV (reference sequence). The table lists this clonotype with a count of one. The antigen is undetermined. A junction end diverges from the germline sequence, so it may reflect a read error.

Findings of the study overall: Among top clones, only about 7.5-25% appeared in all five tumor regions.

The source material was liver tumor tissue from sampling region 5. Noted subset: tumor region T5, tumor centre. This receptor was identified in a woman in her 30s with primary liver carcinoma and hepatitis B virus infection. V is TRBV11-1 and J is TRBJ2-6; D unclear. CDR3 loop: CASLLSGTNVLTF. CDR3 DNA sequence: TGTGCCAGTTTACTCTCTGGGACCAACGTCCTGACTTTC. The full variable domain, rest sourced from reference TRBV11-1 and TRBJ2-6, is EAEVAQSPRYKITEKSQAVAFWCDPISGHATLYWYRQILGQGPELLVQFQDESVVDDSQLPKDRFSAERLKGVDSTLKIQPAELGDSAMYLCASLLSGTNVLTFGAGSRLTVL.